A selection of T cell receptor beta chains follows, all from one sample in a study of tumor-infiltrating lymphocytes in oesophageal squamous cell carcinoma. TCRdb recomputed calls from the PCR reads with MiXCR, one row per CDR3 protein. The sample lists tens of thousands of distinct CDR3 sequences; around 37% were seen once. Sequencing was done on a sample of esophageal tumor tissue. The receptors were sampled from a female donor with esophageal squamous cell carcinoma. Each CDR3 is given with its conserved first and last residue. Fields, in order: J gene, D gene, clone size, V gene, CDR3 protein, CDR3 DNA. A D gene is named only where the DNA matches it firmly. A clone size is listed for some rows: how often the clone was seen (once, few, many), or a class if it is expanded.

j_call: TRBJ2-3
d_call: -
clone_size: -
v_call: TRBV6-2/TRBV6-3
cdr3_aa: CASSYGASLPDTQYF
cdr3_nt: TGTGCCAGCAGTTATGGGGCTAGCCTCCCAGATACGCAGTATTTT

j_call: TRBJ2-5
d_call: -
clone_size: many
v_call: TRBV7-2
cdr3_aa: CASSLEGQSSTQYF
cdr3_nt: TGTGCCAGCAGCTTAGAAGGCCAGTCCTCGACGCAGTACTTC

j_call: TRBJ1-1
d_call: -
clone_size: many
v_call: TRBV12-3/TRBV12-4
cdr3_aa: CASFLNTEAFF
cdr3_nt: TGTGCCAGTTTCCTCAACACTGAAGCTTTCTTT

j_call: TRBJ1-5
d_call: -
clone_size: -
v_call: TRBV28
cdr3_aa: CASNLQGFNQPQHF
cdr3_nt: TGTGCCAGTAACCTCCAGGGATTCAATCAGCCCCAGCATTTT

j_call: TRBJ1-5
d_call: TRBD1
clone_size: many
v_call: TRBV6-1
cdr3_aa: CASRPTGRGNQPQHF
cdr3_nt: TGTGCCAGCAGACCGACAGGGAGAGGCAATCAGCCCCAGCATTTT

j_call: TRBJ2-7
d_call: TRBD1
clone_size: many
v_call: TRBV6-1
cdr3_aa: CASRPRGYNSPLHF
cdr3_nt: TGTGCCAGCAGGCCCAGGGGGTACAATTCACCCCTCCACTTC

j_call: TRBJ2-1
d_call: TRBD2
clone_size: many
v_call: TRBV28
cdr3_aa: CASSSLGTSGRVEQFF
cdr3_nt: TGTGCCAGCAGTTCCTTGGGGACTAGCGGGAGGGTTGAGCAGTTCTTC

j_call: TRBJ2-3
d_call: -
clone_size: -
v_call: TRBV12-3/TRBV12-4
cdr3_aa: CASTRGGVNSPLHF
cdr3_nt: TGTGCCAGCACCAGGGGGGGTGTTAATTCACCCCTCCACTTC

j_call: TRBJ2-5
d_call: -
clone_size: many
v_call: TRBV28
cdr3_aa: CASSPRVGETQYF
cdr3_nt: TGTGCCAGCAGTCCTCGGGTGGGAGAGACCCAGTACTTC

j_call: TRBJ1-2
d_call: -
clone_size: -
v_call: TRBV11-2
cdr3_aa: CASSLFGQVGVNYGYTF
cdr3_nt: TGTGCCAGCAGCTTATTCGGACAAGTCGGGGTCAACTATGGCTACACCTTC

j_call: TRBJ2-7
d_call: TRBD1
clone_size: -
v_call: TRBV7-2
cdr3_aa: CASSLAGTGIYEQYF
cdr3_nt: TGTGCCAGCAGCTTAGCCGGGACAGGGATCTACGAGCAGTACTTC

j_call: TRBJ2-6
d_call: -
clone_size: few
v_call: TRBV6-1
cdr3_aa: CASSSLRTAVFSGANVLTF
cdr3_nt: TGTGCCAGCAGCTCCCTCAGGACGGCGGTCTTCTCTGGGGCCAACGTCCTGACTTTC

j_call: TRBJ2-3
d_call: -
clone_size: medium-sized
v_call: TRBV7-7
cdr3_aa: CASSLDGTTDTQYF
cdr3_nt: TGTGCTAGCAGCTTAGATGGAACCACAGATACGCAGTATTTT

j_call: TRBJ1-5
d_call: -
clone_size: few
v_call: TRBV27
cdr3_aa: CASSPRTENQPQHF
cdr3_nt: TGTGCCAGCAGTCCCCGGACCGAGAATCAGCCCCAGCATTTT

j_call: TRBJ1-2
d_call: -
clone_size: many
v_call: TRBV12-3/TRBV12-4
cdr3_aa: CASRPPGDGYTF
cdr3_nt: TGTGCCAGCAGGCCGCCGGGAGATGGCTACACCTTC

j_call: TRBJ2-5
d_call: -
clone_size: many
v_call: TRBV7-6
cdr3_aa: CASSLGVGREQYF
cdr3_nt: TGTGCCAGCAGCTTAGGGGTAGGACGGGAGCAGTACTTC

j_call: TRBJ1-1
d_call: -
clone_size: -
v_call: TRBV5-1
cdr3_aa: CASSLGVSQEFTEAFF
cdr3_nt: TGCGCCAGCAGCTTGGGTGTTAGCCAGGAGTTCACTGAAGCTTTCTTT

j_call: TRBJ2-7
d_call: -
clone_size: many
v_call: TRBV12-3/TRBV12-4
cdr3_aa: CASIGQLSSYNEQYF
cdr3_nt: TGTGCCAGCATCGGACAGTTGAGCTCCTACAATGAGCAGTACTTC

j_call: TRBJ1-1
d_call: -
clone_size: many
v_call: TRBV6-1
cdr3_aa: CASKERQGGLSTEAFF
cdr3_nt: TGTGCCAGCAAGGAAAGGCAGGGAGGGCTTAGCACTGAAGCTTTCTTT

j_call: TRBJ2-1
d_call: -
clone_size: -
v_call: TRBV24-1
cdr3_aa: CATSERRDHYNEQFF
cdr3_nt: TGTGCCACCAGTGAAAGGCGGGATCACTACAATGAGCAGTTCTTC

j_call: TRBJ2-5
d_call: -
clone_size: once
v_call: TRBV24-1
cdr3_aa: CATSETGTGETQYF
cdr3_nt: TGTGCCACCAGTGAGACCGGGACCGGAGAGACCCAGTACTTC

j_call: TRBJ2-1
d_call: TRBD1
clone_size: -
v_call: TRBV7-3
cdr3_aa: CASSSRDRGLYEQFF
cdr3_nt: TGTGCCAGCAGCTCCCGGGACAGGGGACTCTACGAGCAGTTCTTC

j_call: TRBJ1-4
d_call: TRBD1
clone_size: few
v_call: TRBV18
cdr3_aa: CASSPSQRTGLPEKLFF
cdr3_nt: TGTGCCAGCTCACCGAGTCAGCGGACAGGCTTGCCCGAAAAACTGTTTTTT

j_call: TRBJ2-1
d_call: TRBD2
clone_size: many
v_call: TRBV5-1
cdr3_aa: CASSLLTSGNEQFF
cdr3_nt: TGCGCCAGCAGCCTCCTTACTAGCGGCAATGAGCAGTTCTTC

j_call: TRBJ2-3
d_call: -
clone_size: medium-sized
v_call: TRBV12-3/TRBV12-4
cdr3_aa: CASRRGERSTDTQYF
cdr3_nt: TGTGCCAGCAGAAGAGGAGAAAGGAGCACAGATACGCAGTATTTT

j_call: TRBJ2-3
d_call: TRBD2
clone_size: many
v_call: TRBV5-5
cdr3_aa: CASSSQAGTDTQYF
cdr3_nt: TGTGCCAGCAGCTCTCAAGCGGGGACAGATACGCAGTATTTT

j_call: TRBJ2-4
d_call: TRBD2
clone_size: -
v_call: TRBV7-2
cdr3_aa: CASSFREGNIQYF
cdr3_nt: TGTGCCAGCAGCTTTAGGGAGGGGAACATTCAGTACTTC

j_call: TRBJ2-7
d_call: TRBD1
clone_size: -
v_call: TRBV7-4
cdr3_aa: CASSFYRDRGHNEQYF
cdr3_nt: TGTGCCAGCAGCTTCTACCGGGACAGGGGGCATAACGAGCAGTACTTC

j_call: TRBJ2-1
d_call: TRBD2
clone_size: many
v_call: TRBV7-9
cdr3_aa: CASSSIPGLEEQFF
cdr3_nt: TGTGCCAGCAGCTCTATTCCGGGACTAGAAGAGCAGTTCTTC

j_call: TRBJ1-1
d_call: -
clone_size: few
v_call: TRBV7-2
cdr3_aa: CASSLTSEAGQFF
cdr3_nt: TGTGCCAGCAGCTTGACTAGTGAGGCTGGGCAGTTCTTT

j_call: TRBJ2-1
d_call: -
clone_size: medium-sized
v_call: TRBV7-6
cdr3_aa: CASSFFQEADNEQFF
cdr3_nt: TGTGCCAGCAGCTTCTTCCAGGAGGCTGACAATGAGCAGTTCTTC

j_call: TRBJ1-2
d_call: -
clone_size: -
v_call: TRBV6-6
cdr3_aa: CASRRGANYGYTF
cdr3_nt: TGTGCCAGCCGCAGGGGCGCAAACTATGGCTACACCTTC

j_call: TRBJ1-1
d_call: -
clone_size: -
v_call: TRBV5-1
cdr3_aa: CASSLELQVNTEAFF
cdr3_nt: TGCGCCAGCAGCTTGGAACTACAGGTCAACACTGAAGCTTTCTTT

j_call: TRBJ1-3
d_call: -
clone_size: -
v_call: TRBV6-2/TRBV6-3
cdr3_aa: CASSYDLSGNTIYF
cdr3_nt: TGTGCCAGCAGTTACGATCTCTCTGGAAACACCATATATTTT